This TCR beta chain was documented in a study of T cell responses to AZD1222 COVID-19 vaccine. Germline V CDR1 and CDR2: MNHEY, SVGAGI. This CDR3 contains 15 residues. V gave up 1 base and J gave up 6 bases; unmatched junction bases: 7. Method: immunoSEQ multiplex PCR; TCRdb's copy keeps in-frame clones and lacks some. The repertoire holds tens of thousands of clones, with around 86% as singletons. This clone showed up just a few times. What it binds is not known. Study-wide results and caveats: Per reports, nearly half of all spike-specific TCRs target regions that are unmutated in variants.

This receptor was obtained from an adult in good health. The specimen comprised peripheral blood, sampled on day 0 of AZD1222 vaccination. The V gene is TRBV6-5, the J gene TRBJ2-7; 9 positions agree with TRBD1. The CDR3: CASSYYRTGVSEQYF. The CDR3 DNA sequence: TGTGCCAGCAGTTACTATCGGACAGGGGTCTCCGAGCAGTACTTC.